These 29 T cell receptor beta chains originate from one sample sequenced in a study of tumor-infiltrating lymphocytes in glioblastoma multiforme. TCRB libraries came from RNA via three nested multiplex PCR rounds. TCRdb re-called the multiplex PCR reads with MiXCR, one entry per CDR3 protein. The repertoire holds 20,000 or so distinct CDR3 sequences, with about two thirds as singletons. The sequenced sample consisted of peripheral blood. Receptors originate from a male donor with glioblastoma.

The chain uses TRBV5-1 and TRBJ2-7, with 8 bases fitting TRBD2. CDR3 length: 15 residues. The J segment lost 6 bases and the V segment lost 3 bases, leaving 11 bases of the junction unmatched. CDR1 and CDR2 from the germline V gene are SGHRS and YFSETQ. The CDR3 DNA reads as TGCGCCAGCAGCTCGATTAGCGGGAATTTGAGCGAGCAGTACTTC. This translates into CASSSISGNLSEQYF.

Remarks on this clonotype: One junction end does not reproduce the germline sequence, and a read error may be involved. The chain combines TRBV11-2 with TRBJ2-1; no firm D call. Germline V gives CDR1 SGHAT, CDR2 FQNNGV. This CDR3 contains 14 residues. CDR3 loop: CASNLSSRNNELFF. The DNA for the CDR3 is TGTGCCAGCAACTTATCTTCAAGGAACAATGAGCTGTTCTTC.

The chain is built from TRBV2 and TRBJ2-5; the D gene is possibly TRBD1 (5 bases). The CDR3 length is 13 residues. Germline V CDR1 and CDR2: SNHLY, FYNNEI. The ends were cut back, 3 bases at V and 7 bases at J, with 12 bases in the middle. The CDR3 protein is CASSDGQGGTQYF. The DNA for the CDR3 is TGTGCCAGCAGTGACGGGCAGGGCGGGACCCAGTACTTC.

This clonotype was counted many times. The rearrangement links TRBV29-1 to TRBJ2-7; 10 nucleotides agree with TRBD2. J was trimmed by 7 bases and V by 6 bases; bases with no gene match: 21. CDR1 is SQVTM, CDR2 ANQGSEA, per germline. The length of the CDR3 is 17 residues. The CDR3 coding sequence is TGCAGCGTGGCAGACACGACCACTAGCGGGAAAGGGTATGAGCAGTACTTC. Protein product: CSVADTTTSGKGYEQYF.

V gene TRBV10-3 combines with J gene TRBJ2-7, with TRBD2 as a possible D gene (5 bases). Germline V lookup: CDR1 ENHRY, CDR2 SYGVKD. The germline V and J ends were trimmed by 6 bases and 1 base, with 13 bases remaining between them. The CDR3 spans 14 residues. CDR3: CAIRGEGPSYEQYV. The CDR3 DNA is TGTGCCATCAGGGGAGAGGGCCCTTCCTACGAGCAGTACGTC.

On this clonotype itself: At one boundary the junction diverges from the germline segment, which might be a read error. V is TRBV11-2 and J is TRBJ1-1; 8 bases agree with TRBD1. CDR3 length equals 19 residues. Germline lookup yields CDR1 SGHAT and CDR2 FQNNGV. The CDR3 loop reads CASIPRSRTGIRMNTEAFF. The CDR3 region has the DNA TGTGCCAGCATCCCAAGATCCAGGACAGGGATCAGGATGAACACTGAGGCTTTCTTC.

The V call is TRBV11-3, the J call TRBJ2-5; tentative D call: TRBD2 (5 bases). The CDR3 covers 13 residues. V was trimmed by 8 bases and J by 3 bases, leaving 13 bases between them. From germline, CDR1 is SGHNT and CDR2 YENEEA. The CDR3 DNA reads TGTGCCAGCTCCCCCACCGGGGAAGAGACCCAGTACTTC. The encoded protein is CASSPTGEETQYF. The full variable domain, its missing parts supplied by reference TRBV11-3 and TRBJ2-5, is EAGVVQSPRYKIIEKKQPVAFWCNPISGHNTLYWYLQNLGQGPELLIRYENEEAVDDSQLPKDRFSAERLKGVDSTLKIQPAELGDSAVYLCASSPTGEETQYFGPGTRLLVL.

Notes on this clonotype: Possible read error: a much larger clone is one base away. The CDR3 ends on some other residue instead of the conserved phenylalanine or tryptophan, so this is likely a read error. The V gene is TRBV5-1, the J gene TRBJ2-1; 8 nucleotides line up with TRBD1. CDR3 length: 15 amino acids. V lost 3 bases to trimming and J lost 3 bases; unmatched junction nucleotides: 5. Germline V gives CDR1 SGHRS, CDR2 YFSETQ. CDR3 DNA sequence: TGCGCCAGCAGCTCCACCGGGACAGGCTACAATGAGCAGTTCTTA. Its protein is CASSSTGTGYNEQFL.

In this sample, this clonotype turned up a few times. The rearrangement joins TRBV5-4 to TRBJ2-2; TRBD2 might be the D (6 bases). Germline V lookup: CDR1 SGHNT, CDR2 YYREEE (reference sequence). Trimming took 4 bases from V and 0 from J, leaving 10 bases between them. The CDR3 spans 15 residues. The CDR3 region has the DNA TGTGCCAGCAGCAAGGGACTGACGAACACCGGGGAGCTGTTTTTT. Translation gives CASSKGLTNTGELFF.

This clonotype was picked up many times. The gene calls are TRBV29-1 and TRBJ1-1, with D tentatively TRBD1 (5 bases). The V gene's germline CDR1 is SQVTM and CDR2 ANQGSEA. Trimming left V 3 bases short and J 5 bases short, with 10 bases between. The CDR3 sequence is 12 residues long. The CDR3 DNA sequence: TGCAGCGTTGATGGGGGGGGGACTGAAGCTTTCTTT. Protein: CSVDGGGTEAFF.

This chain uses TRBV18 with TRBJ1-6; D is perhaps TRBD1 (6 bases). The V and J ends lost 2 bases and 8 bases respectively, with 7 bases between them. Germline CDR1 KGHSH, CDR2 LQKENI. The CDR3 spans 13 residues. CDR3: CASSPNRDSPLHF. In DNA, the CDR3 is TGTGCCAGCTCACCAAACAGGGATTCACCCCTCCACTTT.

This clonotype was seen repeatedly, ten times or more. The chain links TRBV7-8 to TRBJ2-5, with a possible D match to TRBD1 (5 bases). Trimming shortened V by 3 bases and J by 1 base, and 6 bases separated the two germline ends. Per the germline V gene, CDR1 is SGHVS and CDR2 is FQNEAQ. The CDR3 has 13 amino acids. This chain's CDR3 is CASSFRVQETQYF. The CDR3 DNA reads TGTGCCAGCAGCTTCAGGGTCCAAGAGACCCAGTACTTC. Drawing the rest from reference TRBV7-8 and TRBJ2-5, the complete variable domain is GAGVSQSPRYKVAKRGQDVALRCDPISGHVSLFWYQQALGQGPEFLTYFQNEAQLDKSGLPSDRFFAERPEGSVSTLKIQRTQQEDSAVYLCASSFRVQETQYFGPGTRLLVL.

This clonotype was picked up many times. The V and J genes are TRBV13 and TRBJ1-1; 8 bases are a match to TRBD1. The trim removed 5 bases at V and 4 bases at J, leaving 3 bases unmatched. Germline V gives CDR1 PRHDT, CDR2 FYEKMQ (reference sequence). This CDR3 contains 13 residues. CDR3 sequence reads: CASSPGGFTEAFF. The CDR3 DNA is TGTGCCAGCAGCCCAGGGGGCTTCACTGAAGCTTTCTTT.

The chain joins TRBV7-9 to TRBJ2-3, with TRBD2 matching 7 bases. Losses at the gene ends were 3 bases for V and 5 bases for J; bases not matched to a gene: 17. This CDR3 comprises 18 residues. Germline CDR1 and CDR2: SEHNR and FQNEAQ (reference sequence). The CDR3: CASSLGIHTLASGDTQYF. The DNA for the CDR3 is TGTGCCAGCAGCTTGGGCATACATACACTAGCGTCGGGAGATACGCAGTATTTT.

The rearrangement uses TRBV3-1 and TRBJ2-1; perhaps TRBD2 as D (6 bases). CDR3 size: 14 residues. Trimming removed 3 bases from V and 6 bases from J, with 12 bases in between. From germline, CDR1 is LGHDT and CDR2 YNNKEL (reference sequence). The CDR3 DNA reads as TGTGCCAGCAGCCACCCGACTAGTGGCAATGAGCAGTTCTTC. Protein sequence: CASSHPTSGNEQFF.

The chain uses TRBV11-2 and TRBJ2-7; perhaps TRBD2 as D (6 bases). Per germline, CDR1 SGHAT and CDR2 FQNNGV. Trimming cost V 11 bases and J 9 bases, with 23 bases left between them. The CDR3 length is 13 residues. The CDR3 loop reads CASAGSPVLMQYV. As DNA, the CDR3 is TGTGCCTCCGCGGGATCCCCCGTGCTGATGCAGTACGTC.

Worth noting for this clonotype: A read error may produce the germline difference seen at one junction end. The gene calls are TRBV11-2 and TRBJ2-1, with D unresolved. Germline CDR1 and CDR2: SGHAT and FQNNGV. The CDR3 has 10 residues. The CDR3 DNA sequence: TGTGCCAGTTCTTCTACTGAGCGGTTCTTC. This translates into CASSSTERFF.

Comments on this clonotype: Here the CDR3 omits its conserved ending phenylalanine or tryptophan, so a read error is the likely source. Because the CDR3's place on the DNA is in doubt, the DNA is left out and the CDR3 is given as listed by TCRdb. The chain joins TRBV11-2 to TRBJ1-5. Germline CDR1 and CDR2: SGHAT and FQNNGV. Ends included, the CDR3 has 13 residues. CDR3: CASSLVGDQPRHS.

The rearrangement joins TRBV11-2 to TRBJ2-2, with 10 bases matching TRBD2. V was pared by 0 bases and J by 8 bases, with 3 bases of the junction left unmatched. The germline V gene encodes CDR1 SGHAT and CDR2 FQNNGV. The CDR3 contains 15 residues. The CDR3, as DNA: TGTGCCAGCAGCTTAGAAGCTAGCGGGAGTGGGGAGCTGTTTTTT. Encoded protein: CASSLEASGSGELFF. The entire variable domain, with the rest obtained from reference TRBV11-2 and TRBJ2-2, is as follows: EAGVAQSPRYKIIEKRQSVAFWCNPISGHATLYWYQQILGQGPKLLIQFQNNGVVDDSQLPKDRFSAERLKGVDSTLKIQPAKLEDSAVYLCASSLEASGSGELFFGEGSRLTVL.

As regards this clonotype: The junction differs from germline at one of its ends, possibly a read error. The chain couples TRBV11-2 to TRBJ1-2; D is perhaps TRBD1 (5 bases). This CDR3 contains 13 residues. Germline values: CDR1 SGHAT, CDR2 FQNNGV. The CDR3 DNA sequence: TGTACCAGGAGCTTAGCGAGGGACCATGGCTACACCTTC. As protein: CTRSLARDHGYTF. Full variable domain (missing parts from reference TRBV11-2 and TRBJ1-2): EAGVAQSPRYKIIEKRQSVAFWCNPISGHATLYWYQQILGQGPKLLIQFQNNGVVDDSQLPKDRFSAERLKGVDSTLKIQPAKLEDSAVYLCTRSLARDHGYTFGSGTRLTVV.

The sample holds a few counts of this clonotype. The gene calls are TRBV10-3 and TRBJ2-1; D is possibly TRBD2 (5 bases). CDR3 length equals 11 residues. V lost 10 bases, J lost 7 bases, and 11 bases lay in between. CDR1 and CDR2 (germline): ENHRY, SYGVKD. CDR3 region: CATSRGNEQFF. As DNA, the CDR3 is TGTGCCACGTCACGGGGAAATGAGCAGTTCTTC.

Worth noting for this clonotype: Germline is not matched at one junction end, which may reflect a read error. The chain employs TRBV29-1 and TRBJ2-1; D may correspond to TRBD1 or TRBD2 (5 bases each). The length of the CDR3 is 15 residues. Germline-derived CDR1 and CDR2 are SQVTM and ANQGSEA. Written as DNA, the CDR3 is TGCAGCGTGGGGCCTAAGGGGCGAGGGTACAATGAGCAATTCTTC. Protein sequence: CSVGPKGRGYNEQFF.

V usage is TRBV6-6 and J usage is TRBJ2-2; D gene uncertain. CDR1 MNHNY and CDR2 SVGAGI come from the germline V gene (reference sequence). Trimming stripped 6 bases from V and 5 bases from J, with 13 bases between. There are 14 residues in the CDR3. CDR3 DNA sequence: TGTGCCAGCAGATTGGCACTTCATACCGGGGAGCTGTTTTTT. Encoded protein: CASRLALHTGELFF.

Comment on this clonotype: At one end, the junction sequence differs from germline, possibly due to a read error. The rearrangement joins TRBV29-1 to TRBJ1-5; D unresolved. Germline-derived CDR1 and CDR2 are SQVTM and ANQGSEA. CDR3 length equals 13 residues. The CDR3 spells CSVKVDRDQPRHF. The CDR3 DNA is TGCAGCGTTAAGGTGGACCGAGATCAGCCCCGGCATTTT.

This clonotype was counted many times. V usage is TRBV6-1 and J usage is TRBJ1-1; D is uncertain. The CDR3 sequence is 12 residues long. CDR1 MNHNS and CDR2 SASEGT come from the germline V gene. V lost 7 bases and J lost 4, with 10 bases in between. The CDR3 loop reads CASMSGGTEAFF. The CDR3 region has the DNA TGTGCCAGCATGTCGGGTGGCACTGAAGCTTTCTTT.

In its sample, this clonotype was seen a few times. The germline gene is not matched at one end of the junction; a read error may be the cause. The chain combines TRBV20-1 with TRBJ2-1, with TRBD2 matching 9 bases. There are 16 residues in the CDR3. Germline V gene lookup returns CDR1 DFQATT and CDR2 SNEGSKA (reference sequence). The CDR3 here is CSAIRTSALYYDEQFF. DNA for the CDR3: TGCAGCGCGATACGGACTAGCGCACTTTACTACGATGAGCAGTTCTTC.

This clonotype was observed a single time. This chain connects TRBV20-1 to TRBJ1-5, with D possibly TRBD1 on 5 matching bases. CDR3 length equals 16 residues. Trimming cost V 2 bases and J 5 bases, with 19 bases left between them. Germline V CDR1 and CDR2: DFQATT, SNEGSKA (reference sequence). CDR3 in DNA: TGCAGTGCTAGACCCTTATGGGGACCTAGGGATCAGCCCCAGCATTTT. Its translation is CSARPLWGPRDQPQHF.

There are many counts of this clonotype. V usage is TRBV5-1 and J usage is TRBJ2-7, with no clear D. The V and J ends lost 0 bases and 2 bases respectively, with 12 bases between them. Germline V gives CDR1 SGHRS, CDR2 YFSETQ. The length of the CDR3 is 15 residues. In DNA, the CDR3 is TGCGCCAGCAGCTTGGAGATTGAAGGTCCCTACGAGCAGTACTTC. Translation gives CASSLEIEGPYEQYF.

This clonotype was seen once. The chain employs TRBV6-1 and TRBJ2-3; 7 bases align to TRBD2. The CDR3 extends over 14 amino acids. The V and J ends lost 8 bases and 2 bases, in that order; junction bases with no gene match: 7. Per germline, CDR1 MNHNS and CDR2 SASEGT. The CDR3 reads CASGLAAFTDTQYF. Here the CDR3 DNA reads TGTGCCAGCGGTCTAGCGGCCTTCACAGATACGCAGTATTTT.